The rows below give T cell receptor beta chains drawn from one sample of a study of cytomegalovirus exposure and HLA in healthy donors. Profiling relied on immunoSEQ multiplex PCR, and the TCRdb table lists in-frame clones only, not all of them. Here the sample spans over 65,000 clones, 70% to 85% being singletons. Source material: PBMCs. Source of these receptors: a human donor in good health. Both conserved end residues are part of each CDR3. D genes are given only for firm matches. Not all rows give a size; the values are once, few, many and, for expanded clones, a class.

J: TRBJ2-2; length: 13; V: TRBV9; size: -; D: -; CDR3: CASSVWATGELFF; DNA: TGTGCCAGCAGCGTATGGGCTACCGGGGAGCTGTTTTTT
J: TRBJ1-4; length: 14; V: TRBV6-5; size: -; D: -; CDR3: CASKGGQGGEKLFF; DNA: TGTGCCAGCAAGGGCGGGCAGGGAGGAGAAAAACTGTTTTTT
J: TRBJ1-3; length: 16; V: TRBV7-9; size: -; D: TRBD1; CDR3: CASSLGQPKAGNTIYF; DNA: TGTGCCAGCAGCTTGGGACAGCCCAAGGCTGGAAACACCATATATTTT
J: TRBJ1-2; length: 13; V: TRBV6-1; size: -; D: -; CDR3: CASSPLGGFGYTF; DNA: TGTGCCAGCAGCCCACTCGGGGGTTTTGGCTACACCTTC
J: TRBJ1-1; length: 15; V: TRBV7-9; size: -; D: TRBD1; CDR3: CASSPTTGANTEAFF; DNA: TGTGCCAGCAGCCCCACGACAGGGGCGAACACTGAAGCTTTCTTT
J: TRBJ2-2; length: 14; V: TRBV9; size: -; D: TRBD2; CDR3: CASSGGGGTGELFF; DNA: TGTGCCAGCAGCGGGGGGGGAGGCACCGGGGAGCTGTTTTTT
J: TRBJ2-5; length: 13; V: TRBV2; size: few; D: -; CDR3: CASSDYREETQYF; DNA: TGTGCCAGCAGTGACTACCGGGAAGAGACCCAGTACTTC
J: TRBJ1-2; length: 14; V: TRBV7-9; size: -; D: -; CDR3: CASSLQGVGYGYTF; DNA: TGTGCCAGCAGCTTACAGGGTGTCGGCTATGGCTACACCTTC
J: TRBJ1-5; length: 13; V: TRBV7-8; size: once; D: TRBD1; CDR3: CASSLQGAQPQHF; DNA: TGTGCCAGCAGCTTACAGGGGGCCCAGCCCCAGCATTTT
J: TRBJ1-3; length: 14; V: TRBV19; size: -; D: -; CDR3: CASNNRDSGNTIYF; DNA: TGTGCCAGTAATAACAGGGACTCTGGAAACACCATATATTTT
J: TRBJ2-7; length: 13; V: TRBV6-5; size: once; D: TRBD2; CDR3: CASGLAGPYEQYF; DNA: TGTGCCAGCGGCTTAGCGGGGCCCTACGAGCAGTACTTC
J: TRBJ2-3; length: 14; V: TRBV6-5; size: -; D: TRBD1; CDR3: CASRPGQGTDTQYF; DNA: TGTGCCAGCAGACCGGGACAGGGCACAGATACGCAGTATTTT
J: TRBJ1-3; length: 16; V: TRBV25-1; size: -; D: -; CDR3: CASTPTGFYSGNTIYF; DNA: TGTGCCAGCACCCCAACGGGGTTCTACTCTGGAAACACCATATATTTT
J: TRBJ2-1; length: 12; V: TRBV10-1; size: -; D: TRBD2; CDR3: CATRLAGGPMFF; DNA: TGCGCCACCCGACTAGCGGGGGGCCCCATGTTCTTC
J: TRBJ1-2; length: 16; V: TRBV4-3; size: few; D: -; CDR3: CASSRSRATGYYGYTF; DNA: TGCGCCAGCAGCCGCTCAAGGGCAACAGGTTACTATGGCTACACCTTC
J: TRBJ1-4; length: 14; V: TRBV29-1; size: -; D: -; CDR3: CSVRGGATNEKLFF; DNA: TGCAGCGTGAGGGGAGGGGCAACTAATGAAAAACTGTTTTTT
J: TRBJ2-7; length: 16; V: TRBV7-8; size: -; D: -; CDR3: CASSSLGVADSYEQYF; DNA: TGTGCCAGCAGCTCCCTCGGGGTAGCGGACTCCTACGAGCAGTACTTC
J: TRBJ2-2; length: 14; V: TRBV27; size: -; D: -; CDR3: CASSLTGNTGELFF; DNA: TGTGCCAGCAGCCTCACCGGGAACACCGGGGAGCTGTTTTTT
J: TRBJ2-3; length: 17; V: TRBV9; size: once; D: -; CDR3: CASSDPLSGGHTDTQYF; DNA: TGTGCCAGCAGCGATCCACTCTCGGGGGGCCACACAGATACGCAGTATTTT
J: TRBJ2-3; length: 14; V: TRBV7-2; size: -; D: TRBD2; CDR3: CASSLALAGGLSDF; DNA: TGTGCCAGCAGCTTAGCGTTGGCGGGGGGTCTTTCGGATTTT
J: TRBJ2-1; length: 15; V: TRBV19; size: -; D: TRBD2; CDR3: CASSWLAGGYNEQFF; DNA: TGTGCCAGTAGTTGGCTAGCGGGGGGCTACAATGAGCAGTTCTTC
J: TRBJ2-1; length: 14; V: TRBV5-4; size: -; D: TRBD2; CDR3: CASSARGGGNEQFF; DNA: TGTGCCAGCAGCGCCCGGGGGGGAGGGAATGAGCAGTTCTTC
J: TRBJ1-2; length: 16; V: TRBV13; size: -; D: TRBD1; CDR3: CASSPFTGGINYGYTF; DNA: TGTGCCAGCAGTCCTTTTACAGGGGGGATTAACTATGGCTACACCTTC
J: TRBJ1-1; length: 14; V: TRBV14; size: -; D: -; CDR3: CASKRASAVTEAFF; DNA: TGTGCCAGCAAGCGTGCCTCCGCCGTCACTGAAGCTTTCTTT
J: TRBJ1-1; length: 14; V: TRBV5-1; size: -; D: TRBD1; CDR3: CASSYGQGPGVAFF; DNA: TGCGCCAGCAGCTACGGACAGGGTCCGGGTGTAGCTTTCTTT
J: TRBJ1-6; length: 14; V: TRBV6-5; size: -; D: TRBD1; CDR3: CASSVGQSGSPLHF; DNA: TGTGCCAGCAGTGTGGGACAGTCGGGTTCACCCCTCCACTTT
J: TRBJ1-2; length: 16; V: TRBV7-6; size: few; D: TRBD1; CDR3: CASSLSSGTGGSGYTF; DNA: TGTGCCAGCAGCTTAAGTAGTGGGACAGGGGGTAGTGGCTACACCTTC
J: TRBJ1-1; length: 11; V: TRBV6-5; size: -; D: -; CDR3: CASSYRVEAFF; DNA: TGTGCCAGCAGTTACCGTGTGGAAGCTTTCTTT
J: TRBJ2-7; length: 13; V: TRBV19; size: -; D: -; CDR3: CASSTGGTYEQYF; DNA: TGTGCCAGTAGTACAGGGGGGACCTACGAGCAGTACTTC
J: TRBJ1-1; length: 12; V: TRBV18; size: -; D: -; CDR3: CASSLTGTEAFF; DNA: TGTGCCAGCTCACTAACAGGGACTGAAGCTTTCTTT
J: TRBJ2-3; length: 15; V: TRBV5-1; size: once; D: -; CDR3: CASSLALTSTDTQYF; DNA: TGCGCCAGCAGCTTGGCCCTGACTAGCACAGATACGCAGTATTTT
J: TRBJ1-5; length: 14; V: TRBV25-1; size: -; D: TRBD1; CDR3: CASSAPGGIQPQHF; DNA: TGTGCCAGCAGTGCTCCAGGGGGCATTCAGCCCCAGCATTTT
J: TRBJ2-2; length: 15; V: TRBV4-3; size: -; D: TRBD2; CDR3: CASRLSGENTGELFF; DNA: TGCGCCAGCAGGCTTAGCGGGGAGAACACCGGGGAGCTGTTTTTT
J: TRBJ1-2; length: 12; V: TRBV19; size: -; D: -; CDR3: CASSPTDYGYTF; DNA: TGTGCCAGTAGCCCGACAGACTATGGCTACACCTTC
J: TRBJ1-3; length: 15; V: TRBV19; size: medium-sized; D: -; CDR3: CASSMTASSGNTIYF; DNA: TGTGCCAGTAGTATGACAGCGAGCTCTGGAAACACCATATATTTT
J: TRBJ2-7; length: 13; V: TRBV6-5; size: -; D: TRBD1; CDR3: CASSYLDRVEQYF; DNA: TGTGCCAGCAGTTACCTCGACAGGGTCGAGCAGTACTTC
J: TRBJ2-7; length: 15; V: TRBV9; size: -; D: TRBD1; CDR3: CASSVEGTGGYEQYF; DNA: TGTGCCAGCAGCGTAGAAGGGACAGGGGGCTACGAGCAGTACTTC
J: TRBJ2-7; length: 14; V: TRBV6-1; size: few; D: TRBD1; CDR3: CASIGPGTVHEQYF; DNA: TGTGCCAGCATTGGACCCGGGACAGTGCACGAGCAGTACTTC
J: TRBJ1-1; length: 15; V: TRBV19; size: -; D: TRBD1; CDR3: CASSILGQGNTEAFF; DNA: TGTGCCAGTAGTATCCTCGGACAGGGGAACACTGAAGCTTTCTTT
J: TRBJ1-2; length: 12; V: TRBV9; size: -; D: -; CDR3: CASSVDSGGYTF; DNA: TGTGCCAGCAGCGTAGACAGCGGTGGCTACACCTTC
J: TRBJ1-6; length: 14; V: TRBV5-6; size: -; D: -; CDR3: CASSLGQLNSPLHF; DNA: TGTGCCAGCAGCTTGGGACAGTTGAATTCACCCCTCCACTTT
J: TRBJ2-1; length: 12; V: TRBV27; size: -; D: TRBD1; CDR3: CASTTGGHEQFF; DNA: TGTGCCAGCACCACAGGGGGCCATGAGCAGTTCTTC
J: TRBJ2-7; length: 11; V: TRBV2; size: -; D: TRBD1; CDR3: CASRQGDEQYF; DNA: TGTGCCAGCAGGCAGGGGGACGAGCAGTACTTC
J: TRBJ1-2; length: 15; V: TRBV14; size: -; D: TRBD1; CDR3: CASSQVDRGQDGYTF; DNA: TGTGCCAGCAGCCAAGTCGACAGGGGACAAGATGGCTACACCTTC
J: TRBJ2-2; length: 13; V: TRBV5-6; size: -; D: -; CDR3: CASTPTNTGELFF; DNA: TGTGCCAGCACCCCAACGAACACCGGGGAGCTGTTTTTT
J: TRBJ2-3; length: 12; V: TRBV6-5; size: few; D: -; CDR3: CASSYRGATQYF; DNA: TGTGCCAGCAGTTACCGGGGGGCTACGCAGTATTTT
J: TRBJ2-1; length: 15; V: TRBV27; size: -; D: -; CDR3: CASSLYRSSYNEQFF; DNA: TGTGCCAGCAGTTTATACCGGTCTTCCTACAATGAGCAGTTCTTC
J: TRBJ2-5; length: 15; V: TRBV29-1; size: -; D: TRBD2; CDR3: CSVSPGTSGGETQYF; DNA: TGCAGCGTTTCTCCCGGGACTAGCGGGGGCGAGACCCAGTACTTC
J: TRBJ2-7; length: 12; V: TRBV19; size: -; D: TRBD1; CDR3: CASSQTGREQYF; DNA: TGTGCCAGTAGTCAGACAGGGCGAGAGCAGTACTTC
J: TRBJ2-7; length: 16; V: TRBV12-2; size: -; D: -; CDR3: CASRSRTPGQSYEQYF; DNA: TGTGCAAGTCGCTCAAGAACGCCCGGACAGAGCTACGAGCAGTACTTC
J: TRBJ1-1; length: 13; V: TRBV6-1; size: -; D: -; CDR3: CASSTGLNTEAFF; DNA: TGTGCCAGCAGTACCGGGTTGAACACTGAAGCTTTCTTT
J: TRBJ1-1; length: 15; V: TRBV4-1; size: -; D: -; CDR3: CASSQVPRGSSEAFF; DNA: TGCGCCAGCAGCCAAGTCCCCCGCGGCTCGTCTGAAGCTTTCTTT